The 18 T cell receptor beta chains presented below share a single source sample, sequenced in a study of T cell responses to AZD1222 COVID-19 vaccine. Here immunoSEQ multiplex PCR was the method, and the copy in TCRdb shows in-frame clones only, minus some. The table lists under 200,000 clones, about 90% of them singletons. The sequenced sample was peripheral blood, obtained on day 0 of MenACWY control vaccination. The receptors stem from an adult in good health.

The V call is TRBV18, the J call TRBJ1-5; D might be TRBD1 (5 bases). This CDR3 has 13 amino acids. V gave up 6 bases and J gave up 7 bases, with 13 bases separating them. Germline lookup yields CDR1 KGHSH and CDR2 LQKENI. CDR3 protein: CASSGLREQPQHF. In DNA, the CDR3 is TGTGCCAGCTCGGGGCTTAGGGAGCAGCCCCAGCATTTT. The variable domain in full, completed from reference TRBV18 and TRBJ1-5, reads NAGVMQNPRHLVRRRGQEARLRCSPMKGHSHVYWYRQLPEEGLKFMVYLQKENIIDESGMPKERFSAEFPKEGPSILRIQQVVRGDSAAYFCASSGLREQPQHFGDGTRLSIL.

Only one count was recorded for this clone. The rearrangement joins TRBV7-9 to TRBJ1-2; a weak D match, TRBD1 (5 bases). Trimming cost V 2 bases and J 8 bases, with 9 bases left between them. The CDR3 has 12 amino acids. Germline V gives CDR1 SEHNR, CDR2 FQNEAQ (reference sequence). CDR3 nucleotide sequence: TGTGCCAGCAGCTTACCCCGGGGCGGCTACACCTTC. Translated, it gives CASSLPRGGYTF.

This CDR3 reads CASSRGPGQPQHF. CDR3 bases: TGTGCCAGCAGCCGGGGGCCGGGGCAGCCCCAGCATTTT. This chain links TRBV6-5 with TRBJ1-5, with a weak D call TRBD1 (6 bases). Germline V lookup: CDR1 MNHEY, CDR2 SVGAGI. This CDR3 region has 13 residues. Trimming shortened V by 6 bases and J by 7 bases, and 13 bases separated the two germline ends.

V and J are TRBV28 and TRBJ1-1, with TRBD1 matching over 7 bases. The germline V gene encodes CDR1 MDHEN and CDR2 SYDVKM. The V gene end was trimmed by 5 bases and the J gene end by 1 base; junction bases not matched to a gene: 13. This CDR3 has 17 residues. The CDR3 DNA reads TGTGCCAGCAGTCCACATCCCGGGACAGAAGCGAACACTGAAGCTTTCTTT. Residues: CASSPHPGTEANTEAFF.

The J gene is TRBJ1-6, the V gene TRBV11-2; the match to TRBD1 covers 8 bases. This CDR3 contains 14 residues. The V gene end was trimmed by 5 bases and the J gene end by 9 bases; junction bases not matched to a gene: 6. Germline CDR1 and CDR2: SGHAT and FQNNGV. The CDR3 nucleotides are TGTGCCAGCAGCCCCCAGGGGGCGGTTTCACCCCTCCACTTT. It encodes CASSPQGAVSPLHF.

This chain uses TRBV7-2 with TRBJ2-1; maybe TRBD2 (6 bases). The CDR3 totals 17 residues. V was clipped by 5 bases and J by 9 bases, with 26 bases between them. Per the germline V gene, CDR1 is SGHTA and CDR2 is FQGNSA. In DNA form, the CDR3 reads TGTGCCAGCAGCCTCCGGGGGACCCACCTGGTATTCGGTGAGCAGTTCTTC. Amino acids: CASSLRGTHLVFGEQFF. The whole variable domain, filled in from reference TRBV7-2 and TRBJ2-1, reads GAGVSQSPSNKVTEKGKDVELRCDPISGHTALYWYRQSLGQGLEFLIYFQGNSAPDKSGLPSDRFSAERTGGSVSTLTIQRTQQEDSAVYLCASSLRGTHLVFGEQFFGPGTRLTVL.

V gene TRBV9 combines with J gene TRBJ1-4, with 7 bases identical to TRBD1. The V gene end was trimmed by 4 bases and the J gene end by 6 bases; junction bases not matched to a gene: 9. The V gene's germline CDR1 is SGDLS and CDR2 YYNGEE. The CDR3 sequence is 15 residues long. CDR3 nucleotide sequence: TGTGCCAGCAGCCAGAGACAGGGACGGGATGAAAAACTGTTTTTT. Encoded protein: CASSQRQGRDEKLFF.

V usage is TRBV11-2 and J usage is TRBJ1-6, with D possibly TRBD1 on 5 matching bases. V was shortened by 3 bases and J by 15 bases, with 18 bases between the two germline ends. This CDR3 has 14 residues. CDR1 and CDR2 (germline): SGHAT, FQNNGV. The CDR3 protein is CASSLGPGSLLLHF. CDR3 DNA: TGTGCCAGCAGCTTGGGGCCGGGTTCACTACTCCTCCACTTT.

The chain is built from TRBV19 and TRBJ2-1; 12 nucleotides match TRBD2. Germline CDR1 and CDR2: LNHDA and SQIVND (reference sequence). The J segment lost 0 bases and the V segment lost 4 bases, leaving 7 bases of the junction unmatched. The CDR3 length is 18 residues. In DNA, the CDR3 is TGTGCCAGTAGTAAATCACTAGCGGGGGGAATCTCCTACAATGAGCAGTTCTTC. This encodes CASSKSLAGGISYNEQFF.

This clone was counted between two and nine times. The chain combines TRBV10-3 with TRBJ1-2; a possible D gene is TRBD1 (5 bases). The V gene's germline CDR1 is ENHRY and CDR2 SYGVKD. This CDR3 region has 13 residues. Trimming cost V 4 bases and J 5 bases, with 11 bases left between them. The CDR3 sequence: CAISGGQGYGYTF. The DNA of the CDR3 is TGTGCCATCAGTGGTGGACAAGGTTATGGCTACACCTTC.

This chain joins TRBV6-1 and TRBJ2-7; D not resolved. V was shortened by 1 base and J by 6 bases, with 7 bases between the two germline ends. CDR1 MNHNS and CDR2 SASEGT come from the germline V gene. The CDR3 covers 12 residues. The CDR3 coding sequence is TGTGCCAGCAGTGAAGTGTCTCCCGAGCAGTACTTC. This encodes CASSEVSPEQYF.

The rearrangement links TRBV30 to TRBJ1-2; TRBD1 agrees at 7 bases. After removal of 8 bases from V and 7 bases from J, the junction contained 16 bases not matched to a gene. The CDR3 runs to 14 residues. Germline V CDR1 and CDR2: GTSNPN, SVGIG (reference sequence). The CDR3 DNA sequence: TGTGCCAGCTATCGGACAGGCCCCTCGGGTGGCTACACCTTC. As protein: CASYRTGPSGGYTF.

This rearrangement joins TRBV30 to TRBJ2-7; D possibly matches TRBD1 or TRBD2 (5 bases each). This CDR3 has 14 amino acids. V lost 1 base, J lost 3 bases, and 13 bases lay in between. The germline V gene encodes CDR1 GTSNPN and CDR2 SVGIG (reference sequence). For the CDR3, the DNA is TGTGCCTGGAGTGGGGGGACCGGAGACTACGAGCAGTACTTC. Translated, it gives CAWSGGTGDYEQYF.

This chain joins TRBV15 and TRBJ2-1; 8 nucleotides line up with TRBD2. The CDR3 has 16 amino acids. The V segment lost 1 base and the J segment 7 bases; nucleotides outside the gene matches: 9. Germline V gene sequence: CDR1 LNHNV, CDR2 YYDKDF (reference sequence). The CDR3 protein is CATSRAGLEDGNEQFF. CDR3 nucleotide sequence: TGTGCCACCAGCAGAGCGGGACTAGAGGACGGAAATGAGCAGTTCTTC. Combining the CDR3 with reference TRBV15 and TRBJ2-1 gives the whole variable domain DAMVIQNPRYQVTQFGKPVTLSCSQTLNHNVMYWYQQKSSQAPKLLFHYYDKDFNNEADTPDNFQSRRPNTSFCFLDIRSPGLGDTAMYLCATSRAGLEDGNEQFFGPGTRLTVL.

Only one count was recorded for this clone. The rearrangement joins TRBV7-8 to TRBJ2-7; D may be TRBD2 (6 bases). Between the trimmed V and J ends, which lost 0 bases and 4 bases, there was a span of 10 bases. This CDR3 is built from 14 residues. Looked up from germline, CDR1 is SGHVS and CDR2 is FQNEAQ. The CDR3 nucleotides are TGTGCCAGCAGCTTAGCGGGAGCGGGTTACGAGCAGTACTTC. Protein: CASSLAGAGYEQYF.

V usage is TRBV10-3 and J usage is TRBJ2-2; 9 nucleotides line up with TRBD2. CDR1 and CDR2 from the germline V gene are ENHRY and SYGVKD. V lost 6 bases to trimming and J lost 1 base; unmatched junction nucleotides: 18. The CDR3 has 20 residues. The CDR3 loop reads CAIRPGLAVPLPQNTGELFF. In DNA form, the CDR3 reads TGTGCCATCAGGCCGGGACTAGCAGTCCCGCTTCCTCAGAACACCGGGGAGCTGTTTTTT.

The rearrangement joins TRBV4-1 to TRBJ1-1; D not resolved. In germline, CDR1 is MGHRA, CDR2 YSYEKL. The V gene lost 8 bases and the J gene lost 5 bases, with 15 bases spanning the gap. CDR3 length equals 13 residues. For the CDR3, the DNA is TGCGCCAGCGCGCTGAATGTTTGGACTGAAGCTTTCTTT. Its translation: CASALNVWTEAFF.

This chain links TRBV9 with TRBJ2-7; D gene uncertain. V was clipped by 0 bases and J by 6 bases, with 10 bases between them. Germline assignment: CDR1 SGDLS and CDR2 YYNGEE. The CDR3 consists of 13 residues. The CDR3 coding sequence is TGTGCCAGCAGCGTAGCGGTAGTCGGCGAGCAGTACTTC. Amino acids: CASSVAVVGEQYF.